The rows below give T cell receptor beta chains drawn from one sample of a study of blood T cell repertoires in COVID-19. Only in-frame clones appear in the TCRdb table, and some are missing; sequencing was by immunoSEQ multiplex PCR. In the table there are around 230,000 clones, 80% to 90% of which are singletons. Sequences were obtained from peripheral blood. These receptor sequences come from a man aged 25-40 years who had recovered from COVID-19. CDR3s include the opening cysteine and the closing phenylalanine or tryptophan. A D gene is named only where the DNA matches it firmly. The listing skips clone size in some rows; elsewhere it reads once, few, many or a size class.

j_gene	abundance	d_gene	v_gene	CDR3nt	CDR3aa
TRBJ1-1	-	-	TRBV6-5	TGTGCCACCGGCAGGGTTAGGGACACTGAAGCTTTCTTT	CATGRVRDTEAFF
TRBJ1-2	-	TRBD1	TRBV5-6	TGTGCCAGCAGCTTGGAAGGACAGGGAGTATATGGCTACACCTTC	CASSLEGQGVYGYTF
TRBJ1-5	once	-	TRBV6-5	TGTGCCAGCAGACCTTCAGGGGGCAATCAGCCCCAGCATTTT	CASRPSGGNQPQHF
TRBJ2-7	-	-	TRBV6-5	TGTGCCAGCAGTTACCCTACTTTAAAGGGGTACGAGCAGTACTTC	CASSYPTLKGYEQYF
TRBJ2-3	-	TRBD2	TRBV29-1	TGCAGCGTTGTCCGGCAAGCGGGGGTGGGCACAGATACGCAGTATTTT	CSVVRQAGVGTDTQYF
TRBJ2-7	-	-	TRBV6-2/TRBV6-3	TGTGCCAGCAGTTACAACCCCCTCGCGCAAAGCTCCTACGAGCAGTACTTC	CASSYNPLAQSSYEQYF
TRBJ1-1	-	-	TRBV11-2	TGTGCCAGCAGCCCAAGGACCTCCACCGGGGGAACTGAAGCTTTCTTT	CASSPRTSTGGTEAFF
TRBJ1-6	-	-	TRBV4-2	TGTGCCAGCAGCCAGGCCTGGGGCGGCTCCAATTCACCCCTCCACTTT	CASSQAWGGSNSPLHF
TRBJ1-3	once	-	TRBV9	TGTGCCAGCAGCGGGGAGGTCCACACCCTTCACTCTGGAAACACCATATATTTT	CASSGEVHTLHSGNTIYF
TRBJ1-6	once	TRBD1	TRBV7-9	TGTGCCAGCAGTTTGACAGGGATAGATTCACCCCTCCACTTT	CASSLTGIDSPLHF
TRBJ2-1	-	TRBD2	TRBV2	TGTGCCAGCAGTGCAGCGGGGGGGCCGCTGAATGAGCAGTTCTTC	CASSAAGGPLNEQFF
TRBJ2-7	-	TRBD2	TRBV5-4	TGTGCCAGCAGCTCGGGACTAGCGTACGACGAGCAGTACTTC	CASSSGLAYDEQYF
TRBJ1-2	once	-	TRBV6-6	TGTGCCAGCAGCCCACGGGGAGGCGATGGCTACACCTTC	CASSPRGGDGYTF
TRBJ1-4	-	TRBD1	TRBV19	TGTGCCAGCCGACAGGGTTGGGCCGTAACTAATGAAAAACTGTTTTTT	CASRQGWAVTNEKLFF
TRBJ2-3	-	TRBD2	TRBV7-2	TGTGCCAGCAGCTTACATGCTAGCGGGGCTAGCACAGATACGCAGTATTTT	CASSLHASGASTDTQYF
TRBJ2-1	-	-	TRBV11-2	TGTGCCAGCAGCTTAGATAGGTGGGAGGTCCGCTCCTACAATGAGCAGTTCTTC	CASSLDRWEVRSYNEQFF